This section outlines one TCR beta chain sequence together with its context. Its antigen is still unknown. The V end was cut by 2 bases, the J end by 4 bases, with 8 bases between. The CDR3 covers 13 residues. CDR1 and CDR2 from the germline V gene are MNHEY and SVGAGI. This sample is drawn from a study of graft-versus-host responses after intestinal transplantation. Turning to the study itself: All recipients got anti-thymocyte globulin induction, then tacrolimus and steroids for around three years. General study findings and limits: High graft-versus-host to host-versus-graft clonal ratios were found in allografts of patients who had graft-donor T cell macrochimerism. Investigators detected GvH clones in recipient marrow, with some emerging earlier in ileum or blood. There was an association between peak levels of circulating GvH clones and early post-transplant HvG declines.

Processing of graft tissue released intraepithelial and lamina propria lymphocytes. TCRdb's table, derived via immunoSEQ multiplex PCR, lists solely in-frame clones and lacks some. The sample lists approximately 15,000 clones, roughly two thirds occurring once. The TCR comes from a human patient who received an intestinal transplant, so some T cells may come from the graft donor. Material: ileum tissue, obtained around 730 days after intestinal transplantation. The chain is built from TRBV6-5 and TRBJ1-1, with D hard to call. The CDR3 DNA sequence: TGTGCCAGCAGTTACGGCAGGTCCACTGAAGCTTTCTTT. This encodes CASSYGRSTEAFF.